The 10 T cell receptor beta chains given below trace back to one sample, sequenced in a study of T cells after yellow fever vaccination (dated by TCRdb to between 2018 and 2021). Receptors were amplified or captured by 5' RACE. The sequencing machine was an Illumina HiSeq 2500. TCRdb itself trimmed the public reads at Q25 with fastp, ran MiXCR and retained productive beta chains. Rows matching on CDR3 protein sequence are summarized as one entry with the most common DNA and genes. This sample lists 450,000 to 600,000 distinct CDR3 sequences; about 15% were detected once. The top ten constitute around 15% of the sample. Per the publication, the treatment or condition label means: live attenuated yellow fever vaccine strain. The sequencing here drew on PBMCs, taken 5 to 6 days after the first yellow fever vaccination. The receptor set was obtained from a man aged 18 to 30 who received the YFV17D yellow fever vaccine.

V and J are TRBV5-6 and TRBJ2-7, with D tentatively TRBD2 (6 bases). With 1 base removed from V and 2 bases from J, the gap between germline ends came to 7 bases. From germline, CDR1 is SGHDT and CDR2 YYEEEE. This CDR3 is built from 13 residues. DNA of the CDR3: TGTGCCAGCAGCTTGTGGGGGGCCTACGAGCAGTACGTC. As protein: CASSLWGAYEQYV.

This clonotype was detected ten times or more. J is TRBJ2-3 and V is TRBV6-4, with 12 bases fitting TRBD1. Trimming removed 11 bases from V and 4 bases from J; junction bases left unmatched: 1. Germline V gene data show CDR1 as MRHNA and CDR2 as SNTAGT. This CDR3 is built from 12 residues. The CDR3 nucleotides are TGTGCCGGGGACAGGGGGCCAGATACGCAGTATTTT. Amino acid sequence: CAGDRGPDTQYF.

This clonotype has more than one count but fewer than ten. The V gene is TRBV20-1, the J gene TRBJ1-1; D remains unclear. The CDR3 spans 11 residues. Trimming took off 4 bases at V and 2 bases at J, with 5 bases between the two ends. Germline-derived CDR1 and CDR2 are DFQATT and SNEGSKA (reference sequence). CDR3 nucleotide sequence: TGCAGTGCTACCCCAAACACTGAAGCTTTCTTT. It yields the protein CSATPNTEAFF.

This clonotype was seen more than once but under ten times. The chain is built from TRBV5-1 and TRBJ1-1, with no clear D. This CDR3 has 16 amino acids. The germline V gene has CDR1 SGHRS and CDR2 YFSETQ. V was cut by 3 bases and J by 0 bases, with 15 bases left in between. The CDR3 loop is CASSSQSGILNTEAFF. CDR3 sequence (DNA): TGCGCCAGCAGCTCCCAGAGCGGGATACTGAACACTGAAGCTTTCTTT. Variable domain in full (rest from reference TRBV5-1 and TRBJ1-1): KAGVTQTPRYLIKTRGQQVTLSCSPISGHRSVSWYQQTPGQGLQFLFEYFSETQRNKGNFPGRFSGRQFSNSRSEMNVSTLELGDSALYLCASSSQSGILNTEAFFGQGTRLTVV.

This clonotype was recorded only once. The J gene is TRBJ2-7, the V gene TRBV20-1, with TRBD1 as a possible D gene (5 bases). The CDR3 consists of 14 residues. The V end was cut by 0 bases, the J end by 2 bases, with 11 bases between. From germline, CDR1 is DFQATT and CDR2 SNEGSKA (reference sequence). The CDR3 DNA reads TGCAGTGCTAGAGATCACAGACAGCCCTACGAGCAGTACTTC. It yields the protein CSARDHRQPYEQYF.

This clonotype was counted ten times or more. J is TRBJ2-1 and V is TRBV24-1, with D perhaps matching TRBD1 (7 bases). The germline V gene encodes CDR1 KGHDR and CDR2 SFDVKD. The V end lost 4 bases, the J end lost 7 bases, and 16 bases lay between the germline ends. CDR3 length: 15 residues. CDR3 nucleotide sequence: TGTGCCACCAGTGACCCAGCCAGGGGGGCAAATGAGCAGTTCTTC. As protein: CATSDPARGANEQFF.

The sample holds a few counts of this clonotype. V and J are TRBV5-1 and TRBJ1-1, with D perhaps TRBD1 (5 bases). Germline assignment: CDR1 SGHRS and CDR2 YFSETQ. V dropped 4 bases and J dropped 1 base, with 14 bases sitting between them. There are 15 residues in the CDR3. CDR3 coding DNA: TGCGCCAGCAGCGTCATCGCGGGGGGGAACACTGAAGCTTTCTTT. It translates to CASSVIAGGNTEAFF.

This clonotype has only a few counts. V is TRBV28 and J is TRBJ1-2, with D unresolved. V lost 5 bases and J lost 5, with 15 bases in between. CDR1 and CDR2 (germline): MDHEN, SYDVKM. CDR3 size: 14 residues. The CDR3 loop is CASSRVETVYGYTF. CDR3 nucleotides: TGTGCCAGCAGTAGGGTGGAGACGGTGTATGGCTACACCTTC.

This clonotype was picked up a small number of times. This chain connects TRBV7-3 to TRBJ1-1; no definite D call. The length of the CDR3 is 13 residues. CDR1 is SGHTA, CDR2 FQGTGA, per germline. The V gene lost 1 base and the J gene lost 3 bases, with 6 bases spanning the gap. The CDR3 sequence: CASSLIQDTEAFF. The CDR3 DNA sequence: TGTGCCAGCAGCTTAATCCAGGACACTGAAGCTTTCTTT.

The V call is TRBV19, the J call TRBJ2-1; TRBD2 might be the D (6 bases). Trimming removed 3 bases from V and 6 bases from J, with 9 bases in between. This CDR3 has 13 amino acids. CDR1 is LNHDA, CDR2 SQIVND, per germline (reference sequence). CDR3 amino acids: CASSIGGANEQFF. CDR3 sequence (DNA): TGTGCCAGTAGTATTGGAGGGGCCAATGAGCAGTTCTTC.